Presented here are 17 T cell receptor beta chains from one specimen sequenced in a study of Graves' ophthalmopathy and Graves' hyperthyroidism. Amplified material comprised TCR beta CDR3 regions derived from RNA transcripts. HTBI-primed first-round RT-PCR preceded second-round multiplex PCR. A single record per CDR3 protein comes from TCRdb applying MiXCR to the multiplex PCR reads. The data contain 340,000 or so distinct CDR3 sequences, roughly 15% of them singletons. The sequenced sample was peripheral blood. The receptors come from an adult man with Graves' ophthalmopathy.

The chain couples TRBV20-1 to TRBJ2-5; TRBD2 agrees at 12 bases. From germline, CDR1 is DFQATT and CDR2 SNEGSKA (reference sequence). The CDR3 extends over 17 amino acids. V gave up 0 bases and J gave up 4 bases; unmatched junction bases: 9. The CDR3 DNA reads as TGCAGTGCTAGAGATCGTCTAGCGGGAGGGTGGGGAGAGACCCAGTACTTC. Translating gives CSARDRLAGGWGETQYF.

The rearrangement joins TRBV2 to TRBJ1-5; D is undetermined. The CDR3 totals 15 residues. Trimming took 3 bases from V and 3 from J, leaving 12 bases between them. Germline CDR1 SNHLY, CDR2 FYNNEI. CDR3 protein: CASSDGRRPNQPQHF. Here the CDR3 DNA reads TGTGCCAGCAGTGACGGGCGAAGACCCAATCAGCCCCAGCATTTT.

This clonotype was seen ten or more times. The CDR3 is CASSRQGLGLVGQETQYF. The CDR3, as DNA: TGTGCCAGCAGTAGACAGGGTTTGGGACTTGTGGGCCAAGAGACCCAGTACTTC. The V call is TRBV2, the J call TRBJ2-5; tentatively, D is TRBD1 (7 bases). This CDR3 is 18 amino acids long. CDR1 and CDR2 (germline): SNHLY, FYNNEI. The V and J ends lost 5 bases and 1 base respectively, with 23 bases between them.

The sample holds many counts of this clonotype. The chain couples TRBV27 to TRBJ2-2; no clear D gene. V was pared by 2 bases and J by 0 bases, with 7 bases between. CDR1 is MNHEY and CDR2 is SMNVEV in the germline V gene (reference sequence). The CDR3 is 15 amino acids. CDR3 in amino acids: CASSLDKPNTGELFF. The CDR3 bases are TGTGCCAGCAGTTTAGACAAGCCGAACACCGGGGAGCTGTTTTTT.

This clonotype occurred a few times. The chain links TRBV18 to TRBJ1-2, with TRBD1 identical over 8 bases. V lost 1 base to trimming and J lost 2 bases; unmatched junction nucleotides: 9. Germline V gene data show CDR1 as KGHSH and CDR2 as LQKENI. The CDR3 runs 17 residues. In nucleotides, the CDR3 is TGTGCCAGCTCACCACAGAGGACAGGGCGTCTGAACTATGGCTACACCTTC. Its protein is CASSPQRTGRLNYGYTF.

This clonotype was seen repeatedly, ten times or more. CDR3 residues: CASSLGQVEGYGYTF. CDR3 DNA: TGTGCCAGCAGCTTGGGACAGGTCGAAGGCTATGGCTACACCTTC. The V gene is TRBV5-5, the J gene TRBJ1-2, with D maybe TRBD1 (6 bases). Germline CDR1 is SGHKS and CDR2 is YYEKEE (reference sequence). The CDR3 contains 15 residues. V was cut by 0 bases and J by 4 bases, with 13 bases left in between.

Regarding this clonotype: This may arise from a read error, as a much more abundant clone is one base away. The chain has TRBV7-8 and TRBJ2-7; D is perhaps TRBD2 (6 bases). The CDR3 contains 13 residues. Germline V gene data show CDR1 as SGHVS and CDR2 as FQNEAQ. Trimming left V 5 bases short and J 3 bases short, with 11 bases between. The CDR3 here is CASSHEDYYEQYF. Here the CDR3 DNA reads TGTGCCAGCAGCCACGAGGACTACTACGAGCAGTACTTC.

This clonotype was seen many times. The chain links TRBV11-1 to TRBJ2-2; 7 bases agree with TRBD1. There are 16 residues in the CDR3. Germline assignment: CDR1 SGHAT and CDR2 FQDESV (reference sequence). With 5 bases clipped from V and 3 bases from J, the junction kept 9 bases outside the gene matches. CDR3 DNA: TGTGCCAGCAGCGAAGACAGGGTAAAAGACACCGGGGAGCTGTTTTTT. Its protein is CASSEDRVKDTGELFF. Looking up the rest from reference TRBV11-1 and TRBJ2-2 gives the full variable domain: EAEVAQSPRYKITEKSQAVAFWCDPISGHATLYWYRQILGQGPELLVQFQDESVVDDSQLPKDRFSAERLKGVDSTLKIQPAELGDSAMYLCASSEDRVKDTGELFFGEGSRLTVL.

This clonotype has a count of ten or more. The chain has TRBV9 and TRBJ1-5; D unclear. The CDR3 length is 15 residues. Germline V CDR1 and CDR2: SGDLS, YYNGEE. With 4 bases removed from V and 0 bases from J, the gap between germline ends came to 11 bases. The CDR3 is CASSLSPNSNQPQHF. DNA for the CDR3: TGTGCCAGCAGCCTTAGTCCGAATAGCAATCAGCCCCAGCATTTT.

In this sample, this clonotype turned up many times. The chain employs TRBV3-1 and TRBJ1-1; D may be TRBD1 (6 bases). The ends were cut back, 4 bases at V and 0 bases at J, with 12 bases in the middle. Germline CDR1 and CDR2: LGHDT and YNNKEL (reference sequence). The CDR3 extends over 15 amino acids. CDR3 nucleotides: TGTGCCAGCAGCCGAACCGGGGGCATGAACACTGAAGCTTTCTTT. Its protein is CASSRTGGMNTEAFF.

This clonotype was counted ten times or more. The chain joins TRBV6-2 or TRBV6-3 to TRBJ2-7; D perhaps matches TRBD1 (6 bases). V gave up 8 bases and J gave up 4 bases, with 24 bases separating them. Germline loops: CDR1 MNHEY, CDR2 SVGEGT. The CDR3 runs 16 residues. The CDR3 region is CASLGEQGSAAYEQYF. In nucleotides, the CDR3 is TGTGCCAGCCTAGGGGAACAGGGATCGGCCGCATACGAGCAGTACTTC.

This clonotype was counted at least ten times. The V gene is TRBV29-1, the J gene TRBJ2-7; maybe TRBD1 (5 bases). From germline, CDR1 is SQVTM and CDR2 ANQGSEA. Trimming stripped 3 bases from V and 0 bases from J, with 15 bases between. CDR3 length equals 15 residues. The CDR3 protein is CSVEKRGPRSYEQYF. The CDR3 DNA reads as TGCAGCGTTGAGAAAAGGGGTCCCCGCTCCTACGAGCAGTACTTC.

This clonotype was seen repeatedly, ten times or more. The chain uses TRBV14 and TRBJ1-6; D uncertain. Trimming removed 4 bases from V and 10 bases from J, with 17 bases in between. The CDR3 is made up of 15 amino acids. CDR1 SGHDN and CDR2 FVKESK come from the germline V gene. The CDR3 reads CASSPTRGGNSPLHF. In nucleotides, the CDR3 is TGTGCCAGCAGCCCAACCCGGGGAGGGAACTCACCCCTCCACTTT.

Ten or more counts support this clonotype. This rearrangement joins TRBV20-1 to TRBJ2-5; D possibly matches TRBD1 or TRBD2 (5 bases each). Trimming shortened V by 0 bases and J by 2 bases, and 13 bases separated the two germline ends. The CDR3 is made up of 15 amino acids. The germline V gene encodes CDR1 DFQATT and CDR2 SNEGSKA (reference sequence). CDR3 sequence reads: CSARDGAGSQETQYF. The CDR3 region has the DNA TGCAGTGCTAGAGATGGGGCGGGCTCACAAGAGACCCAGTACTTC.

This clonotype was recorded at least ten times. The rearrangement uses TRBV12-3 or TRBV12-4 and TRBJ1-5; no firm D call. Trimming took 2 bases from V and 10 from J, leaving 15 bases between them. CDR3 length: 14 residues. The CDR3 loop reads CASSLSGNSEPQHF. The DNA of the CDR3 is TGTGCCAGCAGTTTAAGTGGTAATAGTGAACCCCAGCATTTT.

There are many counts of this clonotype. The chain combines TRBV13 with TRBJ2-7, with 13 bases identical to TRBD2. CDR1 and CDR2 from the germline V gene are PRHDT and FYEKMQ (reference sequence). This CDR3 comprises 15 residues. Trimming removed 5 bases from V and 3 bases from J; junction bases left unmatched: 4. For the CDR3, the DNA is TGTGCCAGCAGCCAAGGACTAGCGGGGGTCTACGAGCAGTACTTC. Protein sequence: CASSQGLAGVYEQYF.

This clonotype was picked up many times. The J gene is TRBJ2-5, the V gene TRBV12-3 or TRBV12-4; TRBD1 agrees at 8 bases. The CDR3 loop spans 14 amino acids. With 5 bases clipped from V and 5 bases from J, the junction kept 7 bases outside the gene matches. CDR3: CASSRTGSEETQYF. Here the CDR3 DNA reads TGTGCCAGCAGTCGGACAGGGTCCGAGGAGACCCAGTACTTC.